A single sample is the source of the 29 T cell receptor beta chains below, sequenced in a study of cytomegalovirus exposure and HLA in healthy donors. The PCR contained 60 Vbeta and 13 Jbeta primers. Assay used: immunoSEQ multiplex PCR; TCRdb lists only in-frame clones, some missing. This sample has 100,000 to 150,000 clones; around 81% occur once, and the top ten carry about 0.75%. The sequenced sample was PBMCs. The origin of the receptors is a man between 18 and 35 years old in good health and CMV-seronegative.

This clone was counted once. The chain joins TRBV5-1 to TRBJ1-5; the D is unclear. The CDR3 spans 13 residues. Germline V gives CDR1 SGHRS, CDR2 YFSETQ. With 0 bases removed from V and 4 bases from J, the gap between germline ends came to 5 bases. The CDR3 is CASSLAANQPQHF. The CDR3 coding sequence is TGCGCCAGCAGCTTGGCCGCGAATCAGCCCCAGCATTTT.

The J gene is TRBJ1-4, the V gene TRBV10-1, with TRBD1 as a possible D gene (6 bases). Trimming left V 0 bases short and J 6 bases short, with 14 bases between. This CDR3 is 16 amino acids long. CDR1 and CDR2 from the germline V gene are WNHNN and SYGVQD (reference sequence). The CDR3 DNA sequence: TGCGCCAGCAGTGAGTCGACGCGGGGGCTAGATGAAAAACTGTTTTTT. It specifies CASSESTRGLDEKLFF.

The rearrangement links TRBV11-2 to TRBJ2-5; tentatively, D is TRBD1 (5 bases). Germline CDR1 and CDR2: SGHAT and FQNNGV. V gave up 0 bases and J gave up 0 bases, with 8 bases separating them. The CDR3 has 15 residues. The CDR3: CASSLDPTDQETQYF. CDR3 DNA sequence: TGTGCCAGCAGCTTAGATCCGACAGACCAAGAGACCCAGTACTTC.

This clone was observed many times. The V and J genes are TRBV5-1 and TRBJ1-4, with a tentative D call TRBD1 (6 bases). Germline-derived CDR1 and CDR2 are SGHRS and YFSETQ. CDR3 length: 15 amino acids. V was trimmed by 4 bases and J by 8 bases, leaving 18 bases between them. In DNA form, the CDR3 reads TGCGCCAGCAGCCCGGGGGGGGCTAGGCAGGAAAAACTGTTTTTT. Translating gives CASSPGGARQEKLFF.

V gene TRBV9 combines with J gene TRBJ1-1; maybe TRBD1 (6 bases). The CDR3 has 16 residues. Trimming removed 6 bases at V and 1 base at J, with 19 bases between. CDR1 is SGDLS and CDR2 is YYNGEE in the germline V gene. The CDR3 nucleotides read TGTGCCAGCACCAGGGCGGGGGCGCAAGGGAACACTGAAGCTTTCTTT. This translates into CASTRAGAQGNTEAFF.

This clone was picked up one time. The chain couples TRBV4-2 to TRBJ2-7, with 7 bases lining up with TRBD1. V was pared by 0 bases and J by 5 bases, with 4 bases of the junction left unmatched. CDR1 LGHNA and CDR2 YNFKEQ come from the germline V gene. The CDR3 has 14 amino acids. CDR3 loop: CASSQDQGDDEQYF. CDR3 DNA: TGTGCCAGCAGCCAAGACCAGGGGGACGACGAGCAGTACTTC.

The chain links TRBV9 to TRBJ2-2; a weak D match, TRBD2 (5 bases). Germline values: CDR1 SGDLS, CDR2 YYNGEE. V dropped 1 base and J dropped 6 bases, with 13 bases sitting between them. CDR3 length equals 15 residues. The CDR3 region is CASSVSTSSSGELFF. CDR3 DNA sequence: TGTGCCAGCAGCGTATCTACTAGTTCGTCCGGGGAGCTGTTTTTT.

The chain combines TRBV5-1 with TRBJ1-1, with D perhaps TRBD1 (5 bases). Looked up from germline, CDR1 is SGHRS and CDR2 is YFSETQ. This CDR3 is built from 16 residues. V lost 6 bases and J 1 base, leaving 19 bases between the germline ends. CDR3 residues: CASTSLGAGANTEAFF. Written as DNA, the CDR3 is TGCGCCAGCACATCCCTTGGGGCCGGTGCGAACACTGAAGCTTTCTTT.

This clone came up a few times. This rearrangement joins TRBV7-9 to TRBJ1-5; a weak D match, TRBD1 (5 bases). The ends were cut back, 5 bases at V and 7 bases at J, with 18 bases in the middle. The CDR3 is made up of 15 amino acids. Germline CDR1 is SEHNR and CDR2 is FQNEAQ (reference sequence). The chain's CDR3 is CASSQTGGVGQPQHF. For the CDR3, the DNA is TGTGCCAGCAGCCAGACTGGGGGGGTCGGACAGCCCCAGCATTTT.

This clone was counted a single time. The chain links TRBV7-2 to TRBJ2-2, with D possibly TRBD1 on 7 matching bases. The CDR3 runs 15 residues. The germline gives CDR1 SGHTA, CDR2 FQGNSA. The ends were cut back, 1 base at V and 6 bases at J, with 12 bases in the middle. The CDR3 DNA reads TGTGCCAGCAGCTTAGTCAGGGGGGTTCCCGGGGAGCTGTTTTTT. Translating it yields CASSLVRGVPGELFF.

The rearrangement uses TRBV5-1 and TRBJ2-7; 9 nucleotides agree with TRBD2. This CDR3 contains 16 residues. The germline V gene has CDR1 SGHRS and CDR2 YFSETQ. V was clipped by 0 bases and J by 5 bases; unmatched bases: 9. For the CDR3, the DNA is TGCGCCAGCAGCTTGGTTAGCGGGGGCCCCGGGGACGAGCAGTACTTC. Protein: CASSLVSGGPGDEQYF.

The chain combines TRBV4-2 with TRBJ2-7; 9 nucleotides match TRBD2. The germline gives CDR1 LGHNA, CDR2 YNFKEQ. CDR3 size: 15 residues. Trimming removed 0 bases from V and 3 bases from J; junction bases left unmatched: 3. CDR3 nucleotide sequence: TGTGCCAGCAGCCAAGATGCGGGGGGGGACTACGAGCAGTACTTC. It is translated as CASSQDAGGDYEQYF.

This clone was picked up a small number of times. The chain couples TRBV6-6 to TRBJ2-3, with 10 bases aligning to TRBD1. CDR3 length: 16 residues. The V gene's germline CDR1 is MNHNY and CDR2 SVGAGI (reference sequence). J was trimmed by 5 bases and V by 7 bases; bases with no gene match: 12. DNA of the CDR3: TGTGCCAGCAAAGACAGGGGGCGTCAAGTCGGAGATACGCAGTATTTT. Translating gives CASKDRGRQVGDTQYF.

The V gene is TRBV5-1, the J gene TRBJ1-2; 11 nucleotides match TRBD1. This CDR3 is built from 15 residues. Looked up from germline, CDR1 is SGHRS and CDR2 is YFSETQ. V was clipped by 4 bases and J by 4 bases; unmatched bases: 6. DNA for the CDR3: TGCGCCAGCAGCACGGACAGGGGGCCAGCCTATGGCTACACCTTC. Translation: CASSTDRGPAYGYTF. The full variable domain, with the rest looked up from reference TRBV5-1 and TRBJ1-2, is KAGVTQTPRYLIKTRGQQVTLSCSPISGHRSVSWYQQTPGQGLQFLFEYFSETQRNKGNFPGRFSGRQFSNSRSEMNVSTLELGDSALYLCASSTDRGPAYGYTFGSGTRLTVV.

Only one count was recorded for this clone. The chain employs TRBV7-9 and TRBJ2-3; no definite D call. The germline V gene encodes CDR1 SEHNR and CDR2 FQNEAQ (reference sequence). The CDR3 runs to 15 residues. The V end lost 0 bases, the J end lost 0 bases, and 7 bases lay between the germline ends. The DNA of the CDR3 is TGTGCCAGCAGCTTAGCCCTCGGTAGCACAGATACGCAGTATTTT. Translation gives CASSLALGSTDTQYF.

The rearrangement uses TRBV2 and TRBJ2-1, with 12 bases identical to TRBD1. V shed 6 bases, J shed 8 bases, and the junction held 5 bases outside the gene matches. The CDR3 is 14 residues long. Per the germline V gene, CDR1 is SNHLY and CDR2 is FYNNEI. This chain's CDR3 is CASSRDRGRDEQFF. The CDR3 bases are TGTGCCAGCAGCCGGGACAGGGGGCGGGATGAGCAGTTCTTC.

The V call is TRBV16, the J call TRBJ1-3; 10 nucleotides line up with TRBD1. CDR3 length: 17 residues. The V gene's germline CDR1 is KGHSY and CDR2 FQNENV. V was pared by 4 bases and J by 5 bases, with 11 bases of the junction left unmatched. The CDR3 protein is CASSRPGQGRSRNTIYF. For the CDR3, the DNA is TGTGCCAGCAGCCGTCCGGGACAGGGGCGGTCTAGAAACACCATATATTTT.

The V and J genes are TRBV9 and TRBJ1-5; the D gene is possibly TRBD1 (6 bases). V gave up 0 bases and J gave up 4 bases, with 11 bases separating them. The CDR3 length is 15 residues. Germline lookup yields CDR1 SGDLS and CDR2 YYNGEE. Here the CDR3 reads CASSVAPGENQPQHF. As DNA, the CDR3 is TGTGCCAGCAGCGTAGCACCAGGGGAAAATCAGCCCCAGCATTTT.

This clone was recorded once. The chain combines TRBV13 with TRBJ2-5, with 7 bases that match TRBD1. The CDR3 loop spans 16 amino acids. V lost 5 bases, J lost 5 bases, and 14 bases stayed unmatched. Germline V gene lookup returns CDR1 PRHDT and CDR2 FYEKMQ (reference sequence). The CDR3 nucleotides read TGTGCCAGCAGCATCCGACTCATGACAGGGATGGAGACCCAGTACTTC. Its translation: CASSIRLMTGMETQYF.

V usage is TRBV6-1 and J usage is TRBJ2-7, with TRBD1 matching over 9 bases. CDR3 length equals 14 residues. V dropped 4 bases and J dropped 3; count of bases not matched to a gene: 4. Per the germline V gene, CDR1 is MNHNS and CDR2 is SASEGT. The CDR3 reads CASSARDRVYEQYF. As DNA, the CDR3 is TGTGCCAGCAGTGCCCGGGACAGGGTCTACGAGCAGTACTTC.

V usage is TRBV30 and J usage is TRBJ2-2; TRBD2 agrees at 15 bases. The CDR3 is 16 amino acids. The ends lost 5 bases at V and 4 bases at J; junction bases unmatched: 5. Germline CDR1 reads GTSNPN; CDR2 reads SVGIG (reference sequence). The CDR3 DNA follows: TGTGCCTGGGGTGGACTAGCGGGGGGGCTCACCGGGGAGCTGTTTTTT. Translated: CAWGGLAGGLTGELFF.

The chain couples TRBV6-5 to TRBJ1-5; D may be TRBD1 (6 bases). The ends were cut back, 6 bases at V and 3 bases at J, with 12 bases in the middle. The CDR3 covers 14 residues. The V gene's germline CDR1 is MNHEY and CDR2 SVGAGI. This chain's CDR3 is CASSPGDLNQPQHF. For the CDR3, the DNA is TGTGCCAGCAGCCCAGGGGACCTCAATCAGCCCCAGCATTTT.

The chain is built from TRBV7-9 and TRBJ1-1; 8 bases are a match to TRBD1. J lost 1 base, V lost 1 base, and 2 bases had no gene match. CDR3 length: 15 residues. CDR1 and CDR2 from the germline V gene are SEHNR and FQNEAQ (reference sequence). The CDR3 loop reads CASSLDRGSNTEAFF. The CDR3 DNA reads as TGTGCCAGCAGCTTAGACAGGGGGTCGAACACTGAAGCTTTCTTT.

This chain uses TRBV11-2 with TRBJ1-3; unclear D gene. Trimming took off 5 bases at V and 4 bases at J, with 6 bases between the two ends. The CDR3 contains 12 residues. From germline, CDR1 is SGHAT and CDR2 FQNNGV. As DNA, the CDR3 is TGTGCCAGCAGCCCGCAGGGAAACACCATATATTTT. Translated, it gives CASSPQGNTIYF.

This clone was recorded once. The chain is built from TRBV28 and TRBJ1-1; weak D call: TRBD1 (5 bases). The germline V gene encodes CDR1 MDHEN and CDR2 SYDVKM. The CDR3 sequence is 16 residues long. V was shortened by 4 bases and J by 1 base, with 16 bases between the two germline ends. The CDR3 bases are TGTGCCAGCAGTTCTCCTCCCGGGGGGAAGAACACTGAAGCTTTCTTT. It codes for CASSSPPGGKNTEAFF.

V is TRBV9 and J is TRBJ1-1; D is ambiguous. The CDR3 sequence is 14 residues long. V was trimmed by 4 bases and J by 1 base, leaving 11 bases between them. Germline loops: CDR1 SGDLS, CDR2 YYNGEE. CDR3 DNA: TGTGCCAGCAGCCCTACTTCAGGGAACACTGAAGCTTTCTTT. Its protein product is CASSPTSGNTEAFF.

The J gene is TRBJ2-1, the V gene TRBV30; TRBD1 matches at 7 bases. Germline CDR1 and CDR2: GTSNPN and SVGIG (reference sequence). Germline trimming cut 3 bases from V and 3 bases from J; bases unmatched to any gene: 2. This CDR3 has 13 amino acids. CDR3 protein: CAWSRDSYNEQFF. DNA for the CDR3: TGTGCCTGGAGCCGGGACAGCTACAATGAGCAGTTCTTC.

V and J are TRBV7-6 and TRBJ1-3, with 8 nucleotides matching TRBD1. Germline V gives CDR1 SGHVS, CDR2 FNYEAQ. After removal of 5 bases from V and 0 bases from J, the junction contained 3 bases not matched to a gene. This CDR3 spans 15 amino acids. This CDR3 reads CASSRDRSSGNTIYF. In nucleotides, the CDR3 is TGTGCCAGCAGCCGGGACAGGAGCTCTGGAAACACCATATATTTT.

The chain recombines TRBV7-2 with TRBJ1-4; 7 bases map to TRBD1. Unmatched junction bases numbered 7, after V lost 5 bases and J lost 4 bases. This CDR3 comprises 15 residues. From germline, CDR1 is SGHTA and CDR2 FQGNSA. In DNA form, the CDR3 reads TGTGCCAGCAGCGCCACGACAGGGTTTAATGAAAAACTGTTTTTT. Its translation: CASSATTGFNEKLFF.